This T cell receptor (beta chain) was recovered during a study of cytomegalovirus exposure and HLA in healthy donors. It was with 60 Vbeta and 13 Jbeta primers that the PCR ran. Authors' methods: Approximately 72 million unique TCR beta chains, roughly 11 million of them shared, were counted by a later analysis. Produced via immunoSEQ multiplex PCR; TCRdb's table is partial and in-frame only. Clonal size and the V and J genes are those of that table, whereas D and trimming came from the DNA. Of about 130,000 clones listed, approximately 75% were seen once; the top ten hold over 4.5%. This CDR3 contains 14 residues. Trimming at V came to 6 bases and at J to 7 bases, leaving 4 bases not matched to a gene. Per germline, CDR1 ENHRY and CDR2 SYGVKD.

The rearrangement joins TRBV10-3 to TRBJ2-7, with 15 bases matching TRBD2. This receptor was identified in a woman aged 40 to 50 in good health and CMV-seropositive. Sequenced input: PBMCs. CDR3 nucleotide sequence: TGTGCCATCAGCCGGACTAGCGGGGGGGAGGAGCAGTACTTC. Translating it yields CAISRTSGGEEQYF.